A selection of T cell receptor beta chains follows, all from one sample in a study of cytomegalovirus exposure and HLA in healthy donors. The data were produced by immunoSEQ multiplex PCR, yet TCRdb's version contains in-frame clones alone and is incomplete. The repertoire consists of some 60,000 clones, with about 94% occurring once and the leading ten covering 4.4%. Sequenced input: PBMCs. The receptors come from a man aged 18 to 29 in good health and CMV-seropositive. Each CDR3 is given with its conserved first and last residue. Fields, in order: J gene, D gene, V gene, clone size, CDR3 protein, CDR3 DNA. The D gene is left open where the match is weak. A clone size is listed for some rows: how often the clone was seen (once, few, many), or a class if it is expanded.

j_call: TRBJ2-7; d_call: -; v_call: TRBV6-5; clone_size: -; cdr3_aa: CASSYSQSSYEQYF; cdr3_nt: TGTGCCAGCAGTTACTCCCAGTCCTCCTACGAGCAGTACTTC
j_call: TRBJ2-1; d_call: -; v_call: TRBV4-3; clone_size: -; cdr3_aa: CASSQEGRGYNEQFF; cdr3_nt: TGCGCCAGCAGCCAAGAGGGAAGGGGTTACAATGAGCAGTTCTTC
j_call: TRBJ1-5; d_call: -; v_call: TRBV19; clone_size: -; cdr3_aa: CASTLGGNQPQHF; cdr3_nt: TGTGCCAGTACTCTGGGCGGCAATCAGCCCCAGCATTTT
j_call: TRBJ1-4; d_call: TRBD1; v_call: TRBV30; clone_size: -; cdr3_aa: CAWATGFHEKLFF; cdr3_nt: TGTGCCTGGGCGACAGGGTTTCATGAAAAACTGTTTTTT
j_call: TRBJ1-1; d_call: TRBD1; v_call: TRBV7-9; clone_size: -; cdr3_aa: CASSLPTGQTMNTEAFF; cdr3_nt: TGTGCCAGCAGCTTACCTACGGGACAGACCATGAACACTGAAGCTTTCTTT
j_call: TRBJ2-1; d_call: TRBD2; v_call: TRBV30; clone_size: -; cdr3_aa: CAWSVGLAGVGEQFF; cdr3_nt: TGTGCCTGGAGTGTGGGACTAGCGGGAGTTGGGGAGCAGTTCTTC
j_call: TRBJ1-6; d_call: TRBD1; v_call: TRBV5-4; clone_size: -; cdr3_aa: CASSLHQGAVSPLHF; cdr3_nt: TGTGCCAGCAGCTTGCACCAGGGGGCAGTCTCACCCCTCCACTTT
j_call: TRBJ1-1; d_call: -; v_call: TRBV4-1; clone_size: -; cdr3_aa: CASSQGRVNTEAFF; cdr3_nt: TGCGCCAGCAGCCAAGGCAGGGTGAACACTGAAGCTTTCTTT
j_call: TRBJ2-7; d_call: -; v_call: TRBV6-5; clone_size: -; cdr3_aa: CASSIGTPAHEQYF; cdr3_nt: TGTGCCAGCAGCATCGGGACTCCGGCCCACGAGCAGTACTTC
j_call: TRBJ1-2; d_call: -; v_call: TRBV5-6; clone_size: -; cdr3_aa: CASSSTVTSYGYTF; cdr3_nt: TGTGCCAGCAGCTCGACTGTAACCTCCTATGGCTACACCTTC
j_call: TRBJ2-1; d_call: TRBD2; v_call: TRBV6-5; clone_size: -; cdr3_aa: CASIDLAGGYNEQFF; cdr3_nt: TGTGCCAGCATAGATTTAGCGGGAGGCTACAATGAGCAGTTCTTC
j_call: TRBJ2-5; d_call: -; v_call: TRBV28; clone_size: once; cdr3_aa: CASKKRDIETQYF; cdr3_nt: TGTGCCAGCAAAAAGCGGGACATCGAGACCCAGTACTTC
j_call: TRBJ2-1; d_call: TRBD1; v_call: TRBV30; clone_size: -; cdr3_aa: CAWTPGGSDEQFF; cdr3_nt: TGTGCCTGGACTCCAGGGGGTTCCGATGAGCAGTTCTTC
j_call: TRBJ1-6; d_call: TRBD1; v_call: TRBV28; clone_size: -; cdr3_aa: CASSQGQGESPLHF; cdr3_nt: TGTGCCAGCAGTCAGGGACAGGGCGAGTCACCCCTCCACTTT
j_call: TRBJ2-5; d_call: -; v_call: TRBV19; clone_size: -; cdr3_aa: CASSNYRERRKETQYF; cdr3_nt: TGTGCCAGTAGTAATTACCGGGAAAGACGTAAAGAGACCCAGTACTTC
j_call: TRBJ2-1; d_call: -; v_call: TRBV23-1; clone_size: -; cdr3_aa: CASSQSTRNNEQFF; cdr3_nt: TGCGCCAGCAGTCAATCGACTAGGAACAATGAGCAGTTCTTC